The present T cell receptor (beta chain) was sequenced within a study of blood T cell repertoires in COVID-19. Study-level background: Both acute and convalescent COVID-19 samples were obtained from the United States, Italy and Spain. In each case, the material was cDNA or gDNA derived from T cells, B-cell-depleted T cells, or PBMCs.

Original data processing: Estimated nucleated cell counts came from reference gene primer amplification. Here immunoSEQ multiplex PCR was the method, and the copy in TCRdb shows in-frame clones only, minus some. Clone size and V and J calls were adopted from that table, with D and trimming inferred from the DNA. The sample lists a few hundred thousand clones, about 87% occurring once. Sequencing was done on a sample of peripheral blood. This clonotype originated in a woman in her 30s who had recovered from COVID-19.

In DNA form, the CDR3 reads TGTGCCAGCAGCTTGATAGCGGGGGCTCAAGAGACCCAGTACTTC. Its protein is CASSLIAGAQETQYF. The rearrangement links TRBV7-9 to TRBJ2-5; 9 bases agree with TRBD2. Germline values: CDR1 SEHNR, CDR2 FQNEAQ (reference sequence). This CDR3 is built from 15 residues. V dropped 3 bases and J dropped 2; count of bases not matched to a gene: 4.